Below are 31 T cell receptor beta chains sequenced from a single sample in a study of blood T cell repertoires in COVID-19. Method: immunoSEQ multiplex PCR; TCRdb's copy keeps in-frame clones and lacks some. The sample lists approximately 150,000 clones, approximately 80% occurring once. The sequencing sample was made of peripheral blood. Receptors were obtained from a woman of 80 years or more with COVID-19, enrolled during active disease.

In this sample, this clone turned up once. This chain links TRBV9 with TRBJ2-6; no firm D call. V was shortened by 0 bases and J by 1 base, with 5 bases between the two germline ends. Germline-derived CDR1 and CDR2 are SGDLS and YYNGEE. CDR3 size: 15 residues. The CDR3 DNA is TGTGCCAGCAGCGTAGTGGCTTCTGGGGCCAACGTCCTGACTTTC. It yields the protein CASSVVASGANVLTF.

The chain employs TRBV19 and TRBJ1-5; D is perhaps TRBD1 (5 bases). Trimming took off 3 bases at V and 0 bases at J, with 9 bases between the two ends. This CDR3 spans 15 amino acids. Germline CDR1 and CDR2: LNHDA and SQIVND (reference sequence). The CDR3 coding sequence is TGTGCCAGTAGTATGACAGTTTATAGCAATCAGCCCCAGCATTTT. This translates into CASSMTVYSNQPQHF.

This clone has more than one count but fewer than ten. The CDR3, as DNA: TGTGCCAGCAGTTACTACGGCCAAGGGGGTACTGAAGCTTTCTTT. Amino acid sequence: CASSYYGQGGTEAFF. The J gene is TRBJ1-1, the V gene TRBV6-6, with TRBD1 as a possible D gene (6 bases). Germline CDR1 reads MNHNY; CDR2 reads SVGAGI (reference sequence). Trimming shortened V by 1 base and J by 5 bases, and 14 bases separated the two germline ends. CDR3 size: 15 residues.

This chain connects TRBV11-2 to TRBJ2-1; 11 bases agree with TRBD2. The length of the CDR3 is 16 residues. Looked up from germline, CDR1 is SGHAT and CDR2 is FQNNGV. Trimming at V came to 4 bases and at J to 2 bases, leaving 4 bases not matched to a gene. The CDR3 nucleotides read TGTGCCAGCAGCTATACTAGCGGGAGCGCCTACAATGAGCAGTTCTTC. Translating gives CASSYTSGSAYNEQFF.

CDR3 nucleotide sequence: TGTGCCAGCAGCCCACCCCAGCAGGATGGCTACACCTTC. Translated: CASSPPQQDGYTF. The chain carries TRBV5-6 and TRBJ1-2; no definite D call. Germline CDR1 reads SGHDT; CDR2 reads YYEEEE. This CDR3 has 13 amino acids. The V end lost 4 bases, the J end lost 6 bases, and 13 bases lay between the germline ends.

The chain combines TRBV28 with TRBJ2-3; TRBD2 aligns across 8 bases. Germline CDR1 is MDHEN and CDR2 is SYDVKM. The V segment lost 5 bases and the J segment 5 bases; nucleotides outside the gene matches: 9. The CDR3 extends over 15 amino acids. CDR3 DNA sequence: TGTGCCAGCAGTGGTTTGGGAGCGGGAGTAGATACGCAGTATTTT. It yields the protein CASSGLGAGVDTQYF.

The rearrangement uses TRBV7-3 and TRBJ2-5; 11 bases agree with TRBD2. CDR3 length equals 15 residues. V dropped 2 bases and J dropped 5; count of bases not matched to a gene: 4. Germline V CDR1 and CDR2: SGHTA, FQGTGA. CDR3 sequence: CASSLALAGAETQYF. CDR3 DNA sequence: TGTGCCAGCAGCTTAGCACTAGCGGGAGCTGAGACCCAGTACTTC.

CDR3 DNA sequence: TGCGCCAGCAGCCCCCGGACAGGGCGAGAAAACATTCAGTACTTC. This encodes CASSPRTGRENIQYF. V gene TRBV5-1 combines with J gene TRBJ2-4, with 8 nucleotides matching TRBD1. The germline V gene encodes CDR1 SGHRS and CDR2 YFSETQ. Germline trimming cut 4 bases from V and 5 bases from J; bases unmatched to any gene: 8. The CDR3 consists of 15 residues.

Note on this clone: The same CDR3 can be traced to other DNA sequences in this sample. The rearrangement links TRBV5-1 to TRBJ2-5; 11 bases map to TRBD2. V shed 4 bases and J 4 bases; nucleotides not matched to a gene: 3. Germline CDR1 reads SGHRS; CDR2 reads YFSETQ. This CDR3 comprises 14 residues. CDR3 bases: TGCGCCAGCAGCCCCGGACTAGCGGGAGAGACCCAGTACTTC. Encoded protein: CASSPGLAGETQYF.

This clone appeared a few times. The V call is TRBV5-4, the J call TRBJ1-6; the D is unclear. CDR3 length equals 16 residues. V was cut by 0 bases and J by 6 bases, with 13 bases left in between. The germline V gene has CDR1 SGHNT and CDR2 YYREEE (reference sequence). The CDR3 protein is CASSLGGGPTNSPLHF. CDR3 DNA sequence: TGTGCCAGCAGCTTGGGAGGCGGGCCCACTAATTCACCCCTCCACTTT.

This chain links TRBV25-1 with TRBJ1-2; 7 nucleotides align to TRBD1. Looked up from germline, CDR1 is MGHDK and CDR2 is SYGVNS. V shed 4 bases and J 0 bases; nucleotides not matched to a gene: 5. This CDR3 spans 15 amino acids. The CDR3 here is CASSAYGTANYGYTF. For the CDR3, the DNA is TGTGCCAGCAGTGCCTACGGGACAGCTAACTATGGCTACACCTTC.

This clone was counted a few times. The chain couples TRBV28 to TRBJ1-2, with a possible D match to TRBD1 (6 bases). V was cut by 6 bases and J by 8 bases, with 16 bases left in between. Germline-derived CDR1 and CDR2 are MDHEN and SYDVKM. The CDR3 totals 13 residues. The CDR3 DNA is TGTGCCAGCAGCCCGGGGACATCCGGCGGCTACACCTTC. Its translation is CASSPGTSGGYTF.

The gene calls are TRBV7-8 and TRBJ1-1, with a possible D match to TRBD1 (5 bases). Germline V CDR1 and CDR2: SGHVS, FQNEAQ. This CDR3 is 14 amino acids long. Trimming pared 7 bases from V and 1 base from J, leaving 13 bases between. The CDR3 nucleotides are TGTGCCAGCATAAAAGTGGGGGGGAACACTGAAGCTTTCTTT. Translation: CASIKVGGNTEAFF.

The rearrangement links TRBV19 to TRBJ2-1; 8 nucleotides match TRBD2. Germline loops: CDR1 LNHDA, CDR2 SQIVND (reference sequence). The V and J ends lost 4 bases and 0 bases, in that order; junction bases with no gene match: 11. CDR3 size: 18 residues. The CDR3 loop reads CASSKGSSGWSSYNEQFF. The DNA of the CDR3 is TGTGCCAGTAGTAAGGGTTCTAGCGGGTGGAGCTCCTACAATGAGCAGTTCTTC.

The sample holds one count of this clone. The chain links TRBV3-1 (or the pseudogene TRBV3-2) to TRBJ1-3; the D is unclear. Trimming removed 1 base from V and 4 bases from J, with 14 bases in between. CDR3 size: 16 residues. In germline, CDR1 is LGHDT, CDR2 YNNKEL (reference sequence). The CDR3 loop reads CASSQVARVLGNTIYF. The CDR3 DNA reads TGTGCCAGCAGCCAAGTAGCGAGAGTGCTCGGAAACACCATATATTTT.

The chain links TRBV5-6 to TRBJ1-5, with a possible D match to TRBD1 (5 bases). Trimming cost V 0 bases and J 9 bases, with 13 bases left between them. The germline gives CDR1 SGHDT, CDR2 YYEEEE. The CDR3 sequence is 14 residues long. For the CDR3, the DNA is TGTGCCAGCAGCTTGGGCACGGCGGGACGGCCCCAGCATTTT. Protein: CASSLGTAGRPQHF.

The sample holds a few counts of this clone. The chain recombines TRBV10-2 with TRBJ1-6; 10 bases match TRBD1. This CDR3 is built from 15 residues. Trimming took 5 bases from V and 6 from J; bases not matched to a gene: 4. The germline V gene encodes CDR1 WSHSY and CDR2 SAAADI. Here the CDR3 DNA reads TGCGCCAGCAGTACTGACAGGGGGCTTAATTCACCCCTCCACTTT. Encoded protein: CASSTDRGLNSPLHF.

The chain joins TRBV3-1 (or the pseudogene TRBV3-2) to TRBJ2-1, with D unclear. The CDR3 is made up of 15 amino acids. Germline loops: CDR1 LGHDT, CDR2 YNNKEL (reference sequence). V was pared by 4 bases and J by 0 bases, with 10 bases between. CDR3 loop: CASSRSVGSYNEQFF. The CDR3 bases are TGTGCCAGCAGCCGCAGCGTGGGCTCCTACAATGAGCAGTTCTTC.

The CDR3 nucleotides read TGCGCCAGCAGCCAATTTCGACTAGGCTTGATCAATGAGCAGTTCTTC. It encodes CASSQFRLGLINEQFF. This chain joins TRBV4-1 and TRBJ2-1; the D gene is possibly TRBD2 (6 bases). Between the trimmed V and J ends, which lost 2 bases and 6 bases, there was a span of 17 bases. The CDR3 consists of 16 residues. The V gene's germline CDR1 is MGHRA and CDR2 YSYEKL.

This rearrangement joins TRBV18 to TRBJ1-2; TRBD1 matches 8 bases. The CDR3 length is 13 residues. V lost 5 bases, J lost 4 bases, and 3 bases stayed unmatched. CDR1 is KGHSH and CDR2 is LQKENI in the germline V gene. CDR3 sequence reads: CASSDRGGYGYTF. The DNA for the CDR3 is TGTGCCAGCTCAGACAGGGGTGGCTATGGCTACACCTTC. Drawing the rest from reference TRBV18 and TRBJ1-2, the complete variable domain is NAGVMQNPRHLVRRRGQEARLRCSPMKGHSHVYWYRQLPEEGLKFMVYLQKENIIDESGMPKERFSAEFPKEGPSILRIQQVVRGDSAAYFCASSDRGGYGYTFGSGTRLTVV.

The genes are TRBV9 and TRBJ1-2; D is perhaps TRBD1 (5 bases). V lost 3 bases to trimming and J lost 0 bases, with 9 bases between them. Germline-derived CDR1 and CDR2 are SGDLS and YYNGEE. The CDR3 contains 14 residues. CDR3 DNA: TGTGCCAGCAGCGCGACAGCGCCTAACTATGGCTACACCTTC. It encodes CASSATAPNYGYTF.

The chain is built from TRBV10-2 and TRBJ1-1; no reliable D call. Germline loops: CDR1 WSHSY, CDR2 SAAADI. V was shortened by 6 bases and J by 2 bases, with 13 bases between the two germline ends. There are 14 residues in the CDR3. CDR3 region: CASSRKGSNTEAFF. The DNA for the CDR3 is TGCGCCAGCAGCCGAAAAGGGAGTAACACTGAAGCTTTCTTT.

The rearrangement links TRBV7-2 to TRBJ2-4, with a weak D call TRBD1 (6 bases). V was shortened by 4 bases and J by 6 bases, with 13 bases between the two germline ends. CDR3 length: 14 residues. Germline assignment: CDR1 SGHTA and CDR2 FQGNSA. In nucleotides, the CDR3 is TGTGCCAGCAGCTCCAGGGGATTTGGAAACATTCAGTACTTC. Protein: CASSSRGFGNIQYF.

The chain joins TRBV5-5 to TRBJ1-1; 7 positions agree with TRBD1. Germline loops: CDR1 SGHKS, CDR2 YYEKEE (reference sequence). The trim removed 3 bases at V and 4 bases at J, leaving 6 bases unmatched. CDR3 length: 14 residues. The CDR3, as DNA: TGTGCCAGCAGCTGGGACTCAGGGGGCACTGAAGCTTTCTTT. Translation gives CASSWDSGGTEAFF.

The gene calls are TRBV3-1 (or the pseudogene TRBV3-2) and TRBJ1-6; D might be TRBD1 (6 bases). The CDR3 totals 15 residues. Trimming left V 2 bases short and J 4 bases short, with 9 bases between. Germline loops: CDR1 LGHDT, CDR2 YNNKEL (reference sequence). The CDR3 sequence is CASSQPGQYNSPLHF. As DNA, the CDR3 is TGTGCCAGCAGCCAACCCGGACAGTATAATTCACCCCTCCACTTT.

The rearrangement links TRBV6-1 to TRBJ2-5; maybe TRBD1 (6 bases). V lost 3 bases to trimming and J lost 7 bases, with 21 bases between them. The CDR3 is made up of 16 amino acids. The germline CDR1 and CDR2 sequences are MNHNS and SASEGT. CDR3 sequence reads: CASSDGSTGPARTQYF. The CDR3 DNA reads TGTGCCAGCAGTGATGGGTCGACAGGCCCCGCAAGGACCCAGTACTTC.

V usage is TRBV5-1 and J usage is TRBJ2-5; 10 positions agree with TRBD2. V trimming: 0 bases; J trimming: 4 bases; junction bases outside the gene matches: 3. Germline CDR1 is SGHRS and CDR2 is YFSETQ. The CDR3 has 15 residues. As DNA, the CDR3 is TGCGCCAGCAGCTTGGTAGCGGGAGGTGGAGAGACCCAGTACTTC. The encoded protein is CASSLVAGGGETQYF.

V and J are TRBV11-2 and TRBJ2-5, with TRBD2 matching 9 bases. CDR1 is SGHAT and CDR2 is FQNNGV in the germline V gene. The V segment lost 6 bases and the J segment 5 bases; nucleotides outside the gene matches: 16. The CDR3 runs 17 residues. The CDR3 here is CASSPRREAGGRETQYF. CDR3 nucleotide sequence: TGTGCCAGCAGTCCTCGTCGGGAAGCGGGGGGACGGGAGACCCAGTACTTC.

This clone was found a few times. The V gene is TRBV6-5, the J gene TRBJ2-3; no clear D. This CDR3 is built from 13 residues. The germline gives CDR1 MNHEY, CDR2 SVGAGI. The V and J ends lost 0 bases and 5 bases respectively, with 6 bases between them. CDR3 nucleotides: TGTGCCAGCAGTTACTCCGCCGGAGATACGCAGTATTTT. This translates into CASSYSAGDTQYF.

The rearrangement links TRBV7-2 to TRBJ2-7; D possibly corresponds to TRBD2 (7 bases). Germline assignment: CDR1 SGHTA and CDR2 FQGNSA. Trimming stripped 2 bases from V and 3 bases from J, with 14 bases between. The CDR3 is made up of 15 amino acids. CDR3 residues: CASSLLRGAHYEQYF. In DNA, the CDR3 is TGTGCCAGCAGCTTACTACGGGGGGCCCACTACGAGCAGTACTTC. The whole variable domain, filled in from reference TRBV7-2 and TRBJ2-7, reads GAGVSQSPSNKVTEKGKDVELRCDPISGHTALYWYRQSLGQGLEFLIYFQGNSAPDKSGLPSDRFSAERTGGSVSTLTIQRTQQEDSAVYLCASSLLRGAHYEQYFGPGTRLTVT.

The chain is built from TRBV3-1 (or the pseudogene TRBV3-2) and TRBJ1-4; D ambiguous. Germline V gene lookup returns CDR1 LGHDT and CDR2 YNNKEL (reference sequence). The CDR3 length is 15 residues. Trimming stripped 1 base from V and 6 bases from J, with 12 bases between. Here the CDR3 DNA reads TGTGCCAGCAGCCAAGCCGGTTTTCGTGATGAAAAACTGTTTTTT. This codes for CASSQAGFRDEKLFF.